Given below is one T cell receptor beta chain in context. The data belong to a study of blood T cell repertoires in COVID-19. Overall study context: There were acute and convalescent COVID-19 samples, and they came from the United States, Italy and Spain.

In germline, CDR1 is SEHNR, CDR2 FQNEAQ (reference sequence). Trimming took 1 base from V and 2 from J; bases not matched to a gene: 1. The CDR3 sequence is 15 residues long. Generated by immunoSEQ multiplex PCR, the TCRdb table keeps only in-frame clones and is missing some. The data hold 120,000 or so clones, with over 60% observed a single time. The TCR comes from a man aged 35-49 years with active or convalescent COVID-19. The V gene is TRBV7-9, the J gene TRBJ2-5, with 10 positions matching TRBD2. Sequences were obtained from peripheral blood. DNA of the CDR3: TGTGCCAGCAGCTTAGGGACTAGCGGACAAGAGACCCAGTACTTC. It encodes CASSLGTSGQETQYF.